This T cell receptor beta chain stems from a study of T cell responses to AZD1222 COVID-19 vaccine. Study results and limitations: Among spike-specific TCRs, nearly half reportedly target unmutated variant regions.

Produced via immunoSEQ multiplex PCR; TCRdb's table is partial and in-frame only. The data show about 140,000 clones, roughly 90% seen once. To note about this clone: The antigen remains undetermined.

This specimen consisted of peripheral blood, obtained on day 0 of AZD1222 vaccination. This TCR came from an adult in good health.

In DNA form, the CDR3 reads TGCAGCGTCGAGGGGCCTACTACTAACTATGGCTACACCTTC. It translates to CSVEGPTTNYGYTF. V gene TRBV29-1 combines with J gene TRBJ1-2; D perhaps matches TRBD1 (5 bases). V was cut by 6 bases and J by 0 bases, with 14 bases left in between. Germline V gives CDR1 SQVTM, CDR2 ANQGSEA. The CDR3 covers 14 residues.